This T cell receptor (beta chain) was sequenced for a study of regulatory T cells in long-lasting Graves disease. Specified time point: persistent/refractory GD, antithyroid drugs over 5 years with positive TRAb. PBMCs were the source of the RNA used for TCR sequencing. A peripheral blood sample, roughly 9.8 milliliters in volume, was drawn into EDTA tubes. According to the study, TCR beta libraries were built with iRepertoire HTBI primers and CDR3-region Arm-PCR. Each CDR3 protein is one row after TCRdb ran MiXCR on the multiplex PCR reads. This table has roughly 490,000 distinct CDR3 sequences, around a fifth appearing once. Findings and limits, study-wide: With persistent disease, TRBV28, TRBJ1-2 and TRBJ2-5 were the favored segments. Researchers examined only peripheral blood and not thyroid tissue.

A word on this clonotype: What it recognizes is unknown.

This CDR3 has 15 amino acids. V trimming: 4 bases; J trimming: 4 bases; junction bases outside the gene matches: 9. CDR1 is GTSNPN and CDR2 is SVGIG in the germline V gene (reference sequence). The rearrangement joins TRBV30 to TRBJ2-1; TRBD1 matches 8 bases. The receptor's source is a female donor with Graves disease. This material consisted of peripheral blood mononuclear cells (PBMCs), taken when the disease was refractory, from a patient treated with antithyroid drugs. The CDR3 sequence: CAWTPPTGGYNEQFF. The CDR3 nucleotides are TGTGCCTGGACCCCACCTACAGGGGGATACAATGAGCAGTTCTTC.